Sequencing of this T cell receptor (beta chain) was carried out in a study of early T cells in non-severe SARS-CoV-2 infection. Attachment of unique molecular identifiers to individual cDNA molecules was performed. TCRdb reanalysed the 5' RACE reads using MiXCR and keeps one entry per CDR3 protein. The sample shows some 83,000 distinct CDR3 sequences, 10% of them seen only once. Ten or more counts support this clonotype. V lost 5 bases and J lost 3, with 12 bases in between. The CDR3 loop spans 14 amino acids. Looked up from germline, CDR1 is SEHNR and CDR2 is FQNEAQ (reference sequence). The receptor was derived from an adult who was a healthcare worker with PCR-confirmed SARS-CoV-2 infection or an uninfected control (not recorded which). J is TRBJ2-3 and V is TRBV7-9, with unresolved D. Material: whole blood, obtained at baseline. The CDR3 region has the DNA TGTGCCAGCAGCCCGGTAGGCCGTACAGATACGCAGTATTTT. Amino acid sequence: CASSPVGRTDTQYF.